This T cell receptor (beta chain) was observed in a study of regulatory T cells in long-lasting Graves disease. The CDR3 length is 13 residues. Germline V gives CDR1 LGHDT, CDR2 YNNKEL (reference sequence). The V end lost 4 bases, the J end lost 6 bases, and 13 bases lay between the germline ends. Through Arm-PCR of CDR3 regions and iRepertoire HTBI primers, TCR beta libraries were built. MiXCR, applied by TCRdb to the multiplex PCR reads, yields one record per CDR3 protein. The sample includes around 420,000 distinct CDR3 sequences, over 14% of them seen just once. The time point is: newly diagnosed GD, antithyroid drugs for less than 3 months. Generation of the TCR library employed RNA extracted from PBMCs. This clonotype has ten or more counts. These data were also reused for a study on T cells in Graves' hyperthyroidism and ophthalmopathy. From that paper: During a first-round RT-PCR of the TCR CDR3, the HTBI primer set was used.

The specimen comprised peripheral blood mononuclear cells (PBMCs), sampled at new diagnosis, from a patient treated with antithyroid drugs. The origin of this receptor is a woman aged 40 to 50 with Graves disease. V and J are TRBV3-1 and TRBJ2-7; a possible D gene is TRBD1 (6 bases). The CDR3 sequence is CASSLPGTSEQYF. DNA of the CDR3: TGTGCCAGCAGCCTTCCCGGGACATCCGAGCAGTACTTC.